The clone carrying this T cell receptor beta chain was detected many times. Its specificity is not known. Documented time point: newly diagnosed GD, antithyroid drugs for less than 3 months. PBMC-extracted RNA yielded the TCR library. Roughly 9.6-milliliter peripheral blood samples went into EDTA tubes. The data were taken from a study of regulatory T cells in long-lasting Graves disease. Study findings and constraints: Clonotypes that were public and shared totalled roughly 3,000 in persistent patients versus over 800 in new patients. The work looked only at peripheral blood and did not look at thyroid tissue.

Arm-PCR of CDR3 regions and iRepertoire HTBI primers were the basis on which TCR beta libraries were built. Under the authors' procedure: Identified segments across samples numbered approximately 62 TRBV and about 13 TRBJ. TCRdb passed the multiplex PCR reads through MiXCR, listing each CDR3 protein once. V and J calls and clone size were set by TCRdb, not the authors. The sample consists of about 530,000 distinct CDR3 sequences, approximately 16% of them appearing once. CDR1 is SGHAT, CDR2 FQNNGV, per germline. The CDR3 has 14 amino acids. The V end lost 3 bases, the J end lost 4 bases, and 13 bases lay between the germline ends. This sample was also put to use in a study of T cells in Graves' hyperthyroidism and ophthalmopathy.

The TCR sequence derives from a woman aged 40 to 65 with Graves disease. Sequenced here: peripheral blood mononuclear cells (PBMCs), sampled at new diagnosis, from a patient treated with antithyroid drugs. V is TRBV11-2 and J is TRBJ2-7; D unclear. This CDR3 is CASSFSPDSYEQYF. The CDR3 DNA sequence: TGTGCCAGCAGCTTTAGTCCAGATTCTTACGAGCAGTACTTC.